This note documents a single T cell receptor beta chain sequence. Its antigen is still unknown. The data are from a study of shared clonotypes between healthy human individuals. On the study more broadly: Donor composition was a couple of women and a few men, aged 18 to 49.

Original data processing: Quality scores were absent from the junction-only immunoSEQ sequences, so filtering differed. Some clones are missing from TCRdb's copy, which holds only in-frame ones; the method was immunoSEQ multiplex PCR. For V, J and clone size, that table is used; D and trimming come from the DNA. The sample lists 2 million or so clones; about 95% were seen once. Per the germline V gene, CDR1 is KGHSH and CDR2 is LQKENI. The V and J ends lost 1 base and 8 bases respectively, with 11 bases between them. The CDR3 runs to 13 residues. Study findings and constraints: Shared clonotypes across all four donors exceeded non-shared ones in generation probability. Larger richness was generally estimated for naive than memory subsets.

The sequencing sample was made of naive CD4+ T cells sorted from blood. Regarding subset: CD45RA+ positively selected. This TCR came from a man in his late teens or twenties in good health. The V and J genes are TRBV18 and TRBJ1-2; D is uncertain. CDR3 bases: TGTGCCAGCTCACCACAGGGATTTGAGGGCTACACCTTC. Translation: CASSPQGFEGYTF.